These 2 T cell receptor beta chains were all obtained from the same sample, sequenced in a study of OX40 agonist ivuxolimab in advanced cancers. Here immunoSEQ multiplex PCR was the method, and the copy in TCRdb shows in-frame clones only, minus some. The sample lists about 47,000 clones; about 86% were seen once. The material sequenced was CD4+ or CD8+ T cells sorted from blood, taken in a trial of the OX40 agonist ivuxolimab. These receptor sequences come from an adult with an advanced solid tumor such as melanoma, head and neck, liver or kidney cancer.

The genes are TRBV6-5 and TRBJ2-7; D may match TRBD1 or TRBD2 (6 bases each). CDR1 and CDR2 (germline): MNHEY, SVGAGI. This CDR3 has 15 amino acids. Trimming shortened V by 0 bases and J by 4 bases, and 13 bases separated the two germline ends. The chain's CDR3 is CASSYSQGGTYEQYF. In DNA form, the CDR3 reads TGTGCCAGCAGTTACTCACAGGGAGGAACTTACGAGCAGTACTTC.

V usage is TRBV29-1 and J usage is TRBJ2-1; possibly TRBD1 or TRBD2 for D (5 bases each). Trimming took 6 bases from V and 4 from J, leaving 10 bases between them. This CDR3 is built from 12 residues. Per the germline V gene, CDR1 is SQVTM and CDR2 is ANQGSEA. The CDR3 sequence: CSVGEYYNEQFF. The CDR3 coding sequence is TGCAGCGTGGGGGAGTATTACAATGAGCAGTTCTTC.